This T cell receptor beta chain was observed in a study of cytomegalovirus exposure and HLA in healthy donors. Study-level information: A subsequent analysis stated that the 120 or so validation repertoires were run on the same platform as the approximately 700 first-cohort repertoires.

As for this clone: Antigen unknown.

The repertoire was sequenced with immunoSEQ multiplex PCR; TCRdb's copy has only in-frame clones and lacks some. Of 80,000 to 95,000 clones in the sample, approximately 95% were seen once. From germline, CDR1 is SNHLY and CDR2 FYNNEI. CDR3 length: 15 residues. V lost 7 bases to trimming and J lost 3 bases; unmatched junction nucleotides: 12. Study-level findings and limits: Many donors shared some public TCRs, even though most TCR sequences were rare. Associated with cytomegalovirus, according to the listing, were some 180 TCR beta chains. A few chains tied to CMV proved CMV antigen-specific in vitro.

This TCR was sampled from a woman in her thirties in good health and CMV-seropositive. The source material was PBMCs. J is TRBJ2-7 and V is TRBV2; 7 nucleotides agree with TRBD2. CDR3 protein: CASKREAGENYEQYF. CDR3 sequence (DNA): TGTGCCAGCAAACGGGAGGCGGGAGAGAACTACGAGCAGTACTTC.